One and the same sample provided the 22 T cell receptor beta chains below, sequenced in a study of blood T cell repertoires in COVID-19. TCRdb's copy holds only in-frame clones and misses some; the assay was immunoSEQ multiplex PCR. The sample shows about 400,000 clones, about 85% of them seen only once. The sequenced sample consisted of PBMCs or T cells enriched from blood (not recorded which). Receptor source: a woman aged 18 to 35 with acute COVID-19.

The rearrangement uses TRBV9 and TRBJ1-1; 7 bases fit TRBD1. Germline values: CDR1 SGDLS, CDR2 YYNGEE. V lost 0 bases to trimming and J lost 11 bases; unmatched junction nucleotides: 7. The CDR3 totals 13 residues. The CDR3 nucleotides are TGTGCCAGCAGCGTAGCGGCCCAGACAGGGGCTTTCTTT. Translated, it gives CASSVAAQTGAFF.

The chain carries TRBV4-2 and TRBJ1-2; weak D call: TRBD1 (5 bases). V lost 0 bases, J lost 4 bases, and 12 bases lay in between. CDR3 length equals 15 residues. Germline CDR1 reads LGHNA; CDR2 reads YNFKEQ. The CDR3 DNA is TGTGCCAGCAGCCAAGATCGGGGGGTGGGCTATGGCTACACCTTC. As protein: CASSQDRGVGYGYTF.

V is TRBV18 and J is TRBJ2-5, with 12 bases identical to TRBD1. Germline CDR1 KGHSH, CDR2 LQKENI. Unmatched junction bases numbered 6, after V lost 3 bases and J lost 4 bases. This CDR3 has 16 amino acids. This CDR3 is CASSPLGTGGRETQYF. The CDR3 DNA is TGTGCCAGCTCACCTCTCGGGACAGGGGGCAGAGAGACCCAGTACTTC.

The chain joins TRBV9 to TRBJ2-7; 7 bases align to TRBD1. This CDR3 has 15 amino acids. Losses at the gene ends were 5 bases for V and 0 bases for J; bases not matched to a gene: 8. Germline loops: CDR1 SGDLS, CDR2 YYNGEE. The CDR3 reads CASSPGAGGSYEQYF. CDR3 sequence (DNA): TGTGCCAGCAGTCCCGGGGCAGGGGGCTCCTACGAGCAGTACTTC.

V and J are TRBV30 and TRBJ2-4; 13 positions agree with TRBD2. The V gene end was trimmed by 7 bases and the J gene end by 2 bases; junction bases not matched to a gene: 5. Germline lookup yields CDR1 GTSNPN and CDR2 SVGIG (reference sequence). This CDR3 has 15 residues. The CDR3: CALLAGGTPKNIQYF. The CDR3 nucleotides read TGTGCCTTACTAGCGGGAGGGACCCCCAAAAACATTCAGTACTTC.

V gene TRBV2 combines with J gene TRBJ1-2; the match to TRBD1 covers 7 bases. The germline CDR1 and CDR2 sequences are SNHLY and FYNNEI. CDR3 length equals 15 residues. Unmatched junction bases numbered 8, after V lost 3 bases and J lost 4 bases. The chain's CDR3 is CASSEFVGTAYGYTF. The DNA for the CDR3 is TGTGCCAGCAGTGAGTTCGTTGGGACAGCCTATGGCTACACCTTC.

The CDR3 nucleotides are TGCGCCAGCAGCCAAGATATCAGGGTCGGTGATGGCTACACCTTC. This gives the protein CASSQDIRVGDGYTF. This chain uses TRBV4-1 with TRBJ1-2; D may be TRBD1 (5 bases). Germline V gene data show CDR1 as MGHRA and CDR2 as YSYEKL. This CDR3 comprises 15 residues. Deletions cut 0 bases from V and 6 bases from J, with 14 bases between.

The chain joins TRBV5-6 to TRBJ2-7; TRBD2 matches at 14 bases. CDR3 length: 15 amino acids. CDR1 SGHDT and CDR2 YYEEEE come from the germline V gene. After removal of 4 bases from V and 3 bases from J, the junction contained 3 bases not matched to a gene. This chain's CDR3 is CASSRLAGGIYEQYF. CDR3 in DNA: TGTGCCAGCAGCAGACTAGCGGGGGGGATCTACGAGCAGTACTTC.

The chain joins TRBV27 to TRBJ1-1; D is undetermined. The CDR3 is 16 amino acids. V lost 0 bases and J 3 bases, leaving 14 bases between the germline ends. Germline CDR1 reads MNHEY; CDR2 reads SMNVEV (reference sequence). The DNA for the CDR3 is TGTGCCAGCAGTTTATCGTCTTACTCGATCGACACTGAAGCTTTCTTT. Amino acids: CASSLSSYSIDTEAFF.

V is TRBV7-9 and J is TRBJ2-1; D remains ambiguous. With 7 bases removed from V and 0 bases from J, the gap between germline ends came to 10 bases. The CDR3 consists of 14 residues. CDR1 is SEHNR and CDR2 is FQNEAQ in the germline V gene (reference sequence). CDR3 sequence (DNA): TGTGCCAGCATGGTCTCTAGCTCCTACAATGAGCAGTTCTTC. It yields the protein CASMVSSSYNEQFF.

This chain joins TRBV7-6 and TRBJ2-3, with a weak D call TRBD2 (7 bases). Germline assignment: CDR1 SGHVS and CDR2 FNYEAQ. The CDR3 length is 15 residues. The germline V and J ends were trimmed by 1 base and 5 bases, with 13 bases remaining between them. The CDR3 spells CASSLGGGGQDTQYF. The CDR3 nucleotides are TGTGCCAGCAGCTTAGGGGGAGGGGGGCAAGATACGCAGTATTTT.

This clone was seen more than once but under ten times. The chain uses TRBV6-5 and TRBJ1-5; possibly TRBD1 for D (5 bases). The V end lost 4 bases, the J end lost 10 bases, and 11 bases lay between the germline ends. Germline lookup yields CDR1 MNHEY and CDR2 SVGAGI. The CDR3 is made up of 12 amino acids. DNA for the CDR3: TGTGCCAGCAGTTCCGTCGGGGGACCCCAGCATTTT. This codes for CASSSVGGPQHF.

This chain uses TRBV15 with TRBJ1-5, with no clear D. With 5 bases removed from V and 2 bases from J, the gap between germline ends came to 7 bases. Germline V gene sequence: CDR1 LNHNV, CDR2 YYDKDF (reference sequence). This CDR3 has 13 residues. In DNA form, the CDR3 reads TGTGCCACCAGCGCGTCCCGCAATCAGCCCCAGCATTTT. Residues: CATSASRNQPQHF.

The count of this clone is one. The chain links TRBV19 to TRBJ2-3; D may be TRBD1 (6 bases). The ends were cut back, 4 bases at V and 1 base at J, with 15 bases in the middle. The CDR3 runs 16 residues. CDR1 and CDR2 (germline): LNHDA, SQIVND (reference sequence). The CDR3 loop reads CASSTHLQGRTDTQYF. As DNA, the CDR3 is TGTGCCAGTAGTACACATTTACAGGGCCGCACAGATACGCAGTATTTT.

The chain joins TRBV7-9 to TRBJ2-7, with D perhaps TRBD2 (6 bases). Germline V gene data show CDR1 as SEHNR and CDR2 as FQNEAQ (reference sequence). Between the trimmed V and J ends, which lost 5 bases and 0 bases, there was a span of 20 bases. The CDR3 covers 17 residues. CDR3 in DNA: TGTGCCAGCAGCGGCACGGCGGAGGGTCCGAGCTCCTACGAGCAGTACTTC. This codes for CASSGTAEGPSSYEQYF.

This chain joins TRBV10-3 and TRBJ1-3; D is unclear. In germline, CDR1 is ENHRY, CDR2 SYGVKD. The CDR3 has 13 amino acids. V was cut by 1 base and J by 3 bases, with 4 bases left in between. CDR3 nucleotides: TGTGCCATCAGTGAGTTCGGTGGAAACACCATATATTTT. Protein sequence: CAISEFGGNTIYF.

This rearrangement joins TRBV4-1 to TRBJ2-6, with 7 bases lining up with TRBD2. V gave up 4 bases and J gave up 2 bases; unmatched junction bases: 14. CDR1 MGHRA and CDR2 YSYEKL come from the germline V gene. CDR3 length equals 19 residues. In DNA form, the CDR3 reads TGCGCCAGCAGCCCTGGTGTGGGGAAGGCGGGGGCTGGGGCCAACGTCCTGACTTTC. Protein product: CASSPGVGKAGAGANVLTF.

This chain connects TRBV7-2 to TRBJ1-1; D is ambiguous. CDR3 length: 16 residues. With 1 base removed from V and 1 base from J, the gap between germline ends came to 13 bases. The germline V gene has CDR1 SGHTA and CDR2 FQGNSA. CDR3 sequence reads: CASSLVVGAGNTEAFF. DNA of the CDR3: TGTGCCAGCAGCTTAGTGGTCGGTGCGGGGAACACTGAAGCTTTCTTT.

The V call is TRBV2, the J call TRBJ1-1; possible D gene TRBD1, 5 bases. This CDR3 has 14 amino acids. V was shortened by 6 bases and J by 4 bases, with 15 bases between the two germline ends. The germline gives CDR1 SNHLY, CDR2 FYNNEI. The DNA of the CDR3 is TGTGCCAGCAGAGAGACGACGGGGGGCACTGAAGCTTTCTTT. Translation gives CASRETTGGTEAFF.

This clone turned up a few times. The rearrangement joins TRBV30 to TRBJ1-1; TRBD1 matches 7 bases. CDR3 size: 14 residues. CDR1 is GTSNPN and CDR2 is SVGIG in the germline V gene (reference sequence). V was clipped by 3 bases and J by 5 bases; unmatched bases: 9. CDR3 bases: TGTGCCTGGAGGTCAATGAGGGGGCGGACTGAAGCTTTCTTT. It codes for CAWRSMRGRTEAFF. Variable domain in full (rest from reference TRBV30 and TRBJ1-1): SQTIHQWPATLVQPVGSPLSLECTVEGTSNPNLYWYRQAAGRGLQLLFYSVGIGQISSEVPQNLSASRPQDRQFILSSKKLLLSDSGFYLCAWRSMRGRTEAFFGQGTRLTVV.

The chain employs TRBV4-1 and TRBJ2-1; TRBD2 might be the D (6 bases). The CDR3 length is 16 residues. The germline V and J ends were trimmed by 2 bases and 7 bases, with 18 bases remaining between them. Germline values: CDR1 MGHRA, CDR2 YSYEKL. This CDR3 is CASSQRRGEDENEQFF. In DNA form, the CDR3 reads TGCGCCAGCAGCCAACGGAGGGGCGAGGACGAGAATGAGCAGTTCTTC.

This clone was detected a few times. DNA of the CDR3: TGTGCCAGCAGCCAGGGACAGGTTAATGAAAAACTGTTTTTT. Its protein is CASSQGQVNEKLFF. V is TRBV4-2 and J is TRBJ1-4, with TRBD1 matching over 8 bases. V lost 3 bases to trimming and J lost 4 bases; unmatched junction nucleotides: 1. Germline CDR1 and CDR2: LGHNA and YNFKEQ. The length of the CDR3 is 14 residues.